This TCR beta chain emerged from a study of blood T cell repertoires in COVID-19. V dropped 6 bases and J dropped 11; count of bases not matched to a gene: 20. Germline-derived CDR1 and CDR2 are MNHEY and SMNVEV (reference sequence). The CDR3 consists of 16 residues. Across 24 US areas, participants ranged in age from roughly 18 to 95 years. Cohort placement rested on clinical history that participants reported themselves. Sequencing was performed with immunoSEQ multiplex PCR; in TCRdb, only in-frame clones are kept and a portion is missing. Of 270,000 or so clones in the sample, around 81% were seen once.

Source material: PBMCs or T cells enriched from blood (not recorded which). The clonotype was recovered from a middle-aged man who had recovered from COVID-19. This chain joins TRBV27 and TRBJ1-1, with 8 bases that match TRBD1. The CDR3 spells CASSLDRVGVRRPAFF. The CDR3 region has the DNA TGTGCCAGCAGCTTGGACAGGGTGGGTGTTCGCAGGCCGGCTTTCTTT.